This entry lists 14 T cell receptor beta chains sequenced from one sample in a study of T-cell reconstitution after alpha-beta-depleted transplantation in children. The TCRbeta library incorporated unique molecular identifiers. TCRdb re-called the PCR reads through MiXCR, storing one row per CDR3 protein. Of approximately 490,000 distinct CDR3 sequences listed, roughly a tenth are singletons. The sequencing used PBMCs, collected before TCRalphabeta/CD19-depleted stem cell transplant. Source of these receptors: a child aged 2-15 years with inherited bone marrow failure, due to receive a stem cell transplant.

Many counts were recorded for this clonotype. The CDR3 DNA follows: TGTGCCAGTAGTATAGATCGGGGAGCATGGAACACTGAAGCTTTCTTT. Its protein product is CASSIDRGAWNTEAFF. The V and J genes are TRBV19 and TRBJ1-1; D not certain. Germline V lookup: CDR1 LNHDA, CDR2 SQIVND (reference sequence). The CDR3 loop spans 16 amino acids. V dropped 0 bases and J dropped 1 base, with 12 bases sitting between them.

This clonotype showed up many times. The rearrangement uses TRBV2 and TRBJ1-5; TRBD1 agrees at 8 bases. With 10 bases clipped from V and 6 bases from J, the junction kept 14 bases outside the gene matches. CDR1 is SNHLY, CDR2 FYNNEI, per germline. CDR3 length: 15 residues. The CDR3 spells CATNQGQGRSQPQHF. The CDR3, as DNA: TGTGCCACCAACCAAGGACAGGGAAGGAGTCAGCCCCAGCATTTT.

The chain joins TRBV7-2 to TRBJ2-7; 8 bases match TRBD2. Trimming took 2 bases from V and 2 from J; bases not matched to a gene: 5. Germline CDR1 is SGHTA and CDR2 is FQGNSA. The CDR3 consists of 15 residues. CDR3 loop: CASSLLGLVTYEQYF. The CDR3 DNA sequence: TGTGCCAGCAGCTTACTGGGACTAGTTACCTACGAGCAGTACTTC.

This clonotype came up many times. The rearrangement uses TRBV6-5 and TRBJ2-1; D is ambiguous. Germline assignment: CDR1 MNHEY and CDR2 SVGAGI. V lost 2 bases and J 4 bases, leaving 6 bases between the germline ends. This CDR3 has 13 amino acids. DNA for the CDR3: TGTGCCAGCAGTTACGGCGGTTACAATGAGCAGTTCTTC. This codes for CASSYGGYNEQFF.

This clonotype was observed at least ten times. V gene TRBV10-2 combines with J gene TRBJ1-1; 7 bases map to TRBD1. This CDR3 is built from 13 residues. V lost 6 bases to trimming and J lost 6 bases; unmatched junction nucleotides: 7. Germline V gene lookup returns CDR1 WSHSY and CDR2 SAAADI. The CDR3 loop reads CASSTTGVSEAFF. The CDR3 bases are TGCGCCAGCAGCACCACAGGGGTTTCTGAAGCTTTCTTT.

This clonotype was detected ten times or more. The V and J genes are TRBV27 and TRBJ2-6; either TRBD1 or TRBD2 may fit D (6 bases each). Trimming shortened V by 3 bases and J by 6 bases, and 15 bases separated the two germline ends. Germline V gene data show CDR1 as MNHEY and CDR2 as SMNVEV (reference sequence). The CDR3 loop spans 16 amino acids. The CDR3 DNA follows: TGTGCCAGCAGTTTGGGGGGCACGGCGGCGGCCAACGTCCTGACTTTC. Its translation: CASSLGGTAAANVLTF.

This clonotype was recorded many times. The genes are TRBV4-3 and TRBJ1-1, with D unresolved. V was clipped by 0 bases and J by 5 bases, with 13 bases between them. CDR1 is LGHNA, CDR2 YSLEER, per germline. The CDR3 has 15 amino acids. The CDR3 nucleotides read TGCGCCAGCAGCCAAGATACTTGGGGAGGAACTGAAGCTTTCTTT. It translates to CASSQDTWGGTEAFF.

The chain joins TRBV5-6 to TRBJ2-1; D unresolved. V was cut by 6 bases and J by 0 bases, with 13 bases left in between. Germline V gene lookup returns CDR1 SGHDT and CDR2 YYEEEE. The CDR3 length is 15 residues. This CDR3 is CASTPVGPSYNEQFF. The CDR3 DNA follows: TGTGCCAGCACCCCGGTGGGCCCCTCCTACAATGAGCAGTTCTTC.

This sequence joins TRBV6-2 or TRBV6-3 and TRBJ1-2; D is ambiguous. Germline V gene lookup returns CDR1 MNHEY and CDR2 SVGEGT. The V end was cut by 3 bases, the J end by 8 bases, with 4 bases between. This CDR3 is 10 amino acids long. The CDR3 bases are TGTGCCAGCAGTTATAAGGGCTACACCTTC. It encodes CASSYKGYTF.

This clonotype was detected ten times or more. One end of the junction is discordant with germline, which a read error may explain. The chain carries TRBV2 and TRBJ2-4, with TRBD2 matching over 9 bases. Per germline, CDR1 SNHLY and CDR2 FYNNEI. This CDR3 is built from 18 residues. In nucleotides, the CDR3 is TGTGCCAGCAGTATGAGGAATCGCGGGAGGGCAGCCCAAAACATTCAGTACTTC. It codes for CASSMRNRGRAAQNIQYF.

V is TRBV7-9 and J is TRBJ2-1; 10 nucleotides match TRBD1. This CDR3 comprises 15 residues. Germline CDR1 SEHNR, CDR2 FQNEAQ (reference sequence). J gave up 4 bases and V 5 bases, and 5 bases lay outside the gene matches. CDR3 DNA sequence: TGTGCCAGCAGCACCGGGACAGGGGATTACAATGAGCAGTTCTTC. The encoded protein is CASSTGTGDYNEQFF.

This clonotype appeared many times. This chain links TRBV24-1 with TRBJ2-3; D might be TRBD2 (5 bases). The CDR3 spans 16 residues. With 0 bases removed from V and 6 bases from J, the gap between germline ends came to 15 bases. Germline-derived CDR1 and CDR2 are KGHDR and SFDVKD. DNA of the CDR3: TGTGCCACCAGTGATTTGCGGGGAGAGACTCGGGATACGCAGTATTTT. It specifies CATSDLRGETRDTQYF.

The sample holds many counts of this clonotype. The CDR3 nucleotides read TGTGCCAGCATCCCCGGGACAGGTAAGAAGAACACTGAAGCTTTCTTT. Protein: CASIPGTGKKNTEAFF. The chain joins TRBV12-3 or TRBV12-4 to TRBJ1-1; 8 bases line up with TRBD1. Trimming removed 7 bases from V and 1 base from J; junction bases left unmatched: 11. The CDR3 extends over 16 amino acids.

This clonotype was picked up a small number of times. One end of the junction is discordant with germline, which a read error may explain. The chain employs TRBV20-1 and TRBJ2-1; 8 bases are shared with TRBD2. CDR3 length: 17 residues. CDR1 and CDR2 (germline): DFQATT, SNEGSKA (reference sequence). The CDR3 DNA reads TGCTGTGCTAGAGATATTAGTAGGACTAGCTACTACAATGAGCAGTTCTTC. Protein: CCARDISRTSYYNEQFF.